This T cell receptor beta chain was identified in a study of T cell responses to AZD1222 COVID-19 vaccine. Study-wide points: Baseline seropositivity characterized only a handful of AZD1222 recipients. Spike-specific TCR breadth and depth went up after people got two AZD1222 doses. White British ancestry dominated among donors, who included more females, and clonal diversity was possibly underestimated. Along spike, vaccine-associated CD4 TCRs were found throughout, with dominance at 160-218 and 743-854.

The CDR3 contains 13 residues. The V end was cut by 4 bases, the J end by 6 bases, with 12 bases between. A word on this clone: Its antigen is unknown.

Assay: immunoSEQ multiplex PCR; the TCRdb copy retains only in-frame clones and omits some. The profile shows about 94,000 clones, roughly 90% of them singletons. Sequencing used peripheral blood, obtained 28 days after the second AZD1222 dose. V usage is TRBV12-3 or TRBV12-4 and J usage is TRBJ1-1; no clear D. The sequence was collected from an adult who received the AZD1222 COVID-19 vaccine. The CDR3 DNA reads TGTGCCAGCAGTTCCTTGGGTGGCGCTGAAGCTTTCTTT. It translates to CASSSLGGAEAFF.